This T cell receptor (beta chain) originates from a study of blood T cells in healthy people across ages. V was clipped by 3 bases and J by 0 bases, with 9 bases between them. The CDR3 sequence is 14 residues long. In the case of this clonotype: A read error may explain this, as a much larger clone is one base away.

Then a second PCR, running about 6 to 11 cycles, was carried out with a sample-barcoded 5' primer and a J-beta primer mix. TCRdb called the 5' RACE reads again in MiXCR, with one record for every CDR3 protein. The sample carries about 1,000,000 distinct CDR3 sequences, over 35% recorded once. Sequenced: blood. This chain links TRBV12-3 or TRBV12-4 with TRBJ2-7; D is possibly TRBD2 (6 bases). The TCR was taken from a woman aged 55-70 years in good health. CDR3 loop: CASSFGGNSYEQYF. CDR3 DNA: TGTGCCAGCAGTTTTGGCGGGAACTCCTACGAGCAGTACTTC.